This TCR beta chain was profiled in a study of graft-versus-host responses after intestinal transplantation. The protocol was immunoSEQ multiplex PCR, while the TCRdb copy is restricted to in-frame clones and leaves out a portion. The table has around 20,000 clones, more than 80% seen once. Trimming removed 0 bases from V and 2 bases from J, with 11 bases in between. CDR1 SEHNR and CDR2 FQNEAQ come from the germline V gene (reference sequence). The CDR3 consists of 15 residues. The sample in question was PBMCs, obtained approximately 56 weeks after transplant. The sequence was obtained from a human patient who received an intestinal transplant, so some T cells may come from the graft donor. The chain links TRBV7-9 to TRBJ2-7, with a weak D call TRBD1 (6 bases). CDR3 residues: CASSLAQGSPYEQYF. The CDR3 DNA sequence: TGTGCCAGCAGCTTAGCTCAGGGGAGCCCCTACGAGCAGTACTTC.